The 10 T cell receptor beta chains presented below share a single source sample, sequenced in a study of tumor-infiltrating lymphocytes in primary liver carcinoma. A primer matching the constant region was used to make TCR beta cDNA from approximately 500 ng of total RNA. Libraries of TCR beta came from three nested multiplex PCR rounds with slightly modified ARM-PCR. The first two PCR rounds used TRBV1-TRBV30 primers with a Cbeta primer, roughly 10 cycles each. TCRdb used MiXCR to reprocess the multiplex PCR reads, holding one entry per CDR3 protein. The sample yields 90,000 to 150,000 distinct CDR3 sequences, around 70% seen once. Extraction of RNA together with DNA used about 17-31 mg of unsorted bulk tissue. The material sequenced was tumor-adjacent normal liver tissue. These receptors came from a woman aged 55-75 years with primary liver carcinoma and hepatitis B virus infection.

CDR3 DNA sequence: TGTGCCAGCAGGGGGGACAGGGAAACATTCGGCTACACCTTC. Its translation: CASRGDRETFGYTF. The rearrangement uses TRBV7-9 and TRBJ1-2, with 9 nucleotides matching TRBD1. Unmatched junction bases numbered 10, after V lost 6 bases and J lost 8 bases. Germline CDR1 SEHNR, CDR2 FQNEAQ (reference sequence). There are 14 residues in the CDR3.

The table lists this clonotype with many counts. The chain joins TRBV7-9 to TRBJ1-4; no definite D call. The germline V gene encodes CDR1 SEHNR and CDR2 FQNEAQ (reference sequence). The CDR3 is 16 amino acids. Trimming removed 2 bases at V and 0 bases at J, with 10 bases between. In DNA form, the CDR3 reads TGTGCCAGCAGCTTAAAAGGGTCTGCAACTAATGAAAAACTGTTTTTT. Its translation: CASSLKGSATNEKLFF.

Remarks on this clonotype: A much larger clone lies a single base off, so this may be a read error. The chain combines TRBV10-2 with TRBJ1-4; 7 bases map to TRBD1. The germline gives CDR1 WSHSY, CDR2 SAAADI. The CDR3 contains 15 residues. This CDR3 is CASRQQGMADEQLFF. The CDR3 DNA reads TGCGCCAGCAGACAACAGGGGATGGCGGATGAACAACTGTTTTTT.

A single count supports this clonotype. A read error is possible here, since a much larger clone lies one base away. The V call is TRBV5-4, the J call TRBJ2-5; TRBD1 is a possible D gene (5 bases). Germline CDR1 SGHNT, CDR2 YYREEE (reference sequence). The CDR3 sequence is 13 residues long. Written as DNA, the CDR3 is TGTGCCAGCAGCCAAGACAGTGAAGAGACCAAGTACTTC. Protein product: CASSQDSEETKYF. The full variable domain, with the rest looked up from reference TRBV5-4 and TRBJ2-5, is ETGVTQSPTHLIKTRGQQVTLRCSSQSGHNTVSWYQQALGQGPQFIFQYYREEENGRGNFPPRFSGLQFPNYSSELNVNALELDDSALYLCASSQDSEETKYFGPGTRLLVL.

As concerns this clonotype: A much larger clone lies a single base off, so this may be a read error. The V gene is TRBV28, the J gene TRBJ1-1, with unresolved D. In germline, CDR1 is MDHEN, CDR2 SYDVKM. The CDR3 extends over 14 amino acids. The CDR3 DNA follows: TGTGTCACCCCGGCCAAAACTTTGAACACTGAAGCTTTCTTT. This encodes CVTPAKTLNTEAFF.

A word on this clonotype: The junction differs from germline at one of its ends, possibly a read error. The CDR3 sequence: CACSSHRGNTGELFF. The CDR3 DNA reads as TGTGCCTGCAGTTCACATAGGGGGAACACTGGGGAGCTGTTTTTT. The chain combines TRBV12-3 or TRBV12-4 with TRBJ2-2, with a weak D call TRBD1 (6 bases). The CDR3 is 15 amino acids.

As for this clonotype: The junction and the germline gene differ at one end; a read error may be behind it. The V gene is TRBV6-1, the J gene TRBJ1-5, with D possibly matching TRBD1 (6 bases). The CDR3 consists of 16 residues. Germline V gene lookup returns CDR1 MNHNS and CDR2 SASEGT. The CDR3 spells CTSRHRARRADQPQHF. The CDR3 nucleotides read TGTACCAGCAGGCACAGGGCTCGAAGGGCTGATCAGCCCCAGCATTTT.

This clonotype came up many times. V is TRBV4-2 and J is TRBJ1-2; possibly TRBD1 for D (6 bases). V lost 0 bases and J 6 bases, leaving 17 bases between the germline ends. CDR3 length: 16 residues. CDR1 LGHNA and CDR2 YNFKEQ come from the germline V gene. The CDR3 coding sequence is TGTGCCAGCAGCCAAGAACAGGGAAATTGGCTTAATGGCTACACCTTC. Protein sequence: CASSQEQGNWLNGYTF.

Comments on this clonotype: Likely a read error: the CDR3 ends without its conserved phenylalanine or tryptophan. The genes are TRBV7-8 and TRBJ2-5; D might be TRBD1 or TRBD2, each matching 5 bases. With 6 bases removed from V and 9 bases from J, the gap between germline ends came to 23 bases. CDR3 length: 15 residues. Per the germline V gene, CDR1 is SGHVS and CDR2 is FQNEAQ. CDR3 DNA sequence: TGTGCCAGCAGACCTCGGGACGGACCGACTTCGGCCCAGTACTCC. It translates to CASRPRDGPTSAQYS.

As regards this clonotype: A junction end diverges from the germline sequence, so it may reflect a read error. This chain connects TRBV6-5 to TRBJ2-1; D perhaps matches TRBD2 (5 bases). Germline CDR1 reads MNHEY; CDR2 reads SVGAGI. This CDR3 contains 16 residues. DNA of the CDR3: TGTGCCAGGAGTTACGAGGGCAAACTCTTCTACAATGAGCAGTTCTTC. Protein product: CARSYEGKLFYNEQFF.